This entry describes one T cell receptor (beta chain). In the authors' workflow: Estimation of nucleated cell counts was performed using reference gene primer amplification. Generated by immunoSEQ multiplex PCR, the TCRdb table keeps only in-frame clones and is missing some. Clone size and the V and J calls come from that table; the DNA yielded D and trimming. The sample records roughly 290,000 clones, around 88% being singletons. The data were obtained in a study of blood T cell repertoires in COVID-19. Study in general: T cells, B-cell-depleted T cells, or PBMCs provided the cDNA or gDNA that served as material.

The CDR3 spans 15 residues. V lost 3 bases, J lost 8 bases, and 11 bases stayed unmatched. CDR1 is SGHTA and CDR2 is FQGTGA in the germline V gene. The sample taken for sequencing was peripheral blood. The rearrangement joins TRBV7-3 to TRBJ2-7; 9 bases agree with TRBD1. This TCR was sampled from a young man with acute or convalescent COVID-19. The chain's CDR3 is CASSFWTGERAQQYF. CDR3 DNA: TGTGCCAGCAGCTTCTGGACAGGGGAAAGGGCACAGCAGTACTTC.